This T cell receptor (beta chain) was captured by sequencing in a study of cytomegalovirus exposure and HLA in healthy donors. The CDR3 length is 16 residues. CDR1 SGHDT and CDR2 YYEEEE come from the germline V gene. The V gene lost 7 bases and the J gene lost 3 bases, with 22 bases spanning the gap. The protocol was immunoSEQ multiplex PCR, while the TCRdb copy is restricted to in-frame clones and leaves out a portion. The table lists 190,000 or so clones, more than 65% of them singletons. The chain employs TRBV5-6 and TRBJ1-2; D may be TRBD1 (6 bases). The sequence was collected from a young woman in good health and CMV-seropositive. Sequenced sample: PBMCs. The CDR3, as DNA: TGTGCCAGCGCAACTCACAGGACAGAATTTGACTATGGCTACACCTTC. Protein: CASATHRTEFDYGYTF.